These 24 T cell receptor beta chains originate from one sample sequenced in a study of blood T cell repertoires in COVID-19. TCRdb keeps only in-frame clones here, not all; method: immunoSEQ multiplex PCR. The table has 240,000 or so clones, just under 85% seen once. The source material was peripheral blood. The receptors shown here come from a woman older than 75 with acute or convalescent COVID-19.

The CDR3 here is CASSPLGGTEAFF. The CDR3 DNA reads TGTGCCAGCAGCCCGCTGGGGGGCACTGAAGCTTTCTTT. The chain carries TRBV7-2 and TRBJ1-1; weak D call: TRBD1 (5 bases). The CDR3 sequence is 13 residues long. Germline V gene lookup returns CDR1 SGHTA and CDR2 FQGNSA. The V end lost 5 bases, the J end lost 4 bases, and 11 bases lay between the germline ends. The entire variable domain, with the rest obtained from reference TRBV7-2 and TRBJ1-1, is as follows: GAGVSQSPSNKVTEKGKDVELRCDPISGHTALYWYRQSLGQGLEFLIYFQGNSAPDKSGLPSDRFSAERTGGSVSTLTIQRTQQEDSAVYLCASSPLGGTEAFFGQGTRLTVV.

The genes are TRBV19 and TRBJ2-1; 10 bases map to TRBD2. V shed 6 bases, J shed 9 bases, and the junction held 8 bases outside the gene matches. The CDR3 totals 14 residues. Germline-derived CDR1 and CDR2 are LNHDA and SQIVND (reference sequence). The CDR3 sequence is CASRLSGGAGEQFF. The CDR3, as DNA: TGTGCCAGTAGGCTGAGCGGGGGGGCCGGTGAGCAGTTCTTC.

This clone has just one count. V is TRBV19 and J is TRBJ1-4; D perhaps matches TRBD1 (6 bases). The V and J ends lost 7 bases and 8 bases respectively, with 14 bases between them. Per germline, CDR1 LNHDA and CDR2 SQIVND (reference sequence). This CDR3 comprises 13 residues. CDR3 residues: CASTSRGGEKLFF. Written as DNA, the CDR3 is TGTGCCAGTACCTCGAGGGGGGGGGAAAAACTGTTTTTT.

The rearrangement joins TRBV11-2 to TRBJ1-1; D perhaps matches TRBD1 (5 bases). The germline V and J ends were trimmed by 2 bases and 5 bases, with 21 bases remaining between them. Germline-derived CDR1 and CDR2 are SGHAT and FQNNGV. CDR3 size: 17 residues. CDR3 loop: CASSLPAGNLLSTEAFF. The CDR3 coding sequence is TGTGCCAGCAGCTTACCAGCAGGGAATTTACTTAGTACTGAAGCTTTCTTT.

The V gene is TRBV4-1, the J gene TRBJ2-3, with 7 bases aligning to TRBD1. Losses at the gene ends were 3 bases for V and 2 bases for J; bases not matched to a gene: 8. Per germline, CDR1 MGHRA and CDR2 YSYEKL. This CDR3 contains 16 residues. The CDR3 DNA reads as TGCGCCAGCAGCCAGGCCGACAGGGAAGCCACAGATACGCAGTATTTT. This sequence encodes CASSQADREATDTQYF.

This clone was counted between two and nine times. J is TRBJ1-4 and V is TRBV5-4; D unresolved. The germline V and J ends were trimmed by 4 bases and 0 bases, with 10 bases remaining between them. This CDR3 has 15 amino acids. Germline lookup yields CDR1 SGHNT and CDR2 YYREEE (reference sequence). CDR3 DNA sequence: TGTGCCAGCAGCGCACAAGGAGCAACTAATGAAAAACTGTTTTTT. Amino acid sequence: CASSAQGATNEKLFF.

The V call is TRBV10-2, the J call TRBJ1-1; D might be TRBD1 (6 bases). Germline V gene sequence: CDR1 WSHSY, CDR2 SAAADI. Deletions cut 3 bases from V and 5 bases from J, with 7 bases between. This CDR3 is built from 12 residues. This CDR3 is CASSEGGTEAFF. In DNA, the CDR3 is TGCGCCAGCAGTGAAGGGGGAACTGAAGCTTTCTTT.

The rearrangement joins TRBV7-9 to TRBJ1-1; D is undetermined. The CDR3 contains 15 residues. The germline V gene has CDR1 SEHNR and CDR2 FQNEAQ (reference sequence). The V gene lost 7 bases and the J gene lost 3 bases, with 18 bases spanning the gap. CDR3 DNA sequence: TGTGCCAGCAACCCAGAGGGAGGGCGGGACACTGAAGCTTTCTTT. It yields the protein CASNPEGGRDTEAFF.

This sequence joins TRBV3-1 (or the pseudogene TRBV3-2) and TRBJ2-7; 9 bases are shared with TRBD1. The V gene's germline CDR1 is LGHDT and CDR2 YNNKEL (reference sequence). Trimming cost V 6 bases and J 2 bases; bases outside gene matches: 5. The CDR3 is 14 residues long. CDR3 amino acids: CASRTGTGPYEQYF. The CDR3 DNA reads as TGTGCCAGCAGAACCGGGACAGGGCCCTACGAGCAGTACTTC.

Worth noting for this clone: A much larger clone lies a single base off, so this may be a read error. The chain joins TRBV2 to TRBJ2-7; 8 bases line up with TRBD1. Trimming at V came to 8 bases and at J to 2 bases, leaving 2 bases not matched to a gene. Germline CDR1 is SNHLY and CDR2 is FYNNEI. The CDR3 has 12 amino acids. The CDR3 protein is CASGQGPYEQYF. As DNA, the CDR3 is TGTGCCAGCGGACAGGGACCCTACGAGCAGTACTTC. Looking up the rest from reference TRBV2 and TRBJ2-7 gives the full variable domain: EPEVTQTPSHQVTQMGQEVILRCVPISNHLYFYWYRQILGQKVEFLVSFYNNEISEKSEIFDDQFSVERPDGSNFTLKIRSTKLEDSAMYFCASGQGPYEQYFGPGTRLTVT.

This clone was seen a handful of times. The J gene is TRBJ1-2, the V gene TRBV5-4; D possibly corresponds to TRBD1 (6 bases). Germline lookup yields CDR1 SGHNT and CDR2 YYREEE (reference sequence). The length of the CDR3 is 15 residues. Trimming removed 3 bases at V and 2 bases at J, with 14 bases between. The chain's CDR3 is CASSSTGLGNYGYTF. The CDR3 DNA is TGTGCCAGCAGCTCTACAGGGTTGGGGAACTATGGCTACACCTTC.

The chain recombines TRBV5-1 with TRBJ1-5; a weak D match, TRBD1 (6 bases). Trimming left V 0 bases short and J 4 bases short, with 8 bases between. Germline V gene data show CDR1 as SGHRS and CDR2 as YFSETQ. The CDR3 is 14 residues long. CDR3 region: CASSLGQENQPQHF. The CDR3 DNA follows: TGCGCCAGCAGCTTGGGACAGGAGAATCAGCCCCAGCATTTT.

V and J are TRBV10-3 and TRBJ1-3; D unresolved. V lost 8 bases, J lost 0 bases, and 2 bases lay in between. The V gene's germline CDR1 is ENHRY and CDR2 SYGVKD. The CDR3 consists of 11 residues. The CDR3 here is CAIRSGNTIYF. The CDR3 nucleotides read TGTGCCATCCGCTCTGGAAACACCATATATTTT.

V gene TRBV6-5 combines with J gene TRBJ2-1; 7 bases agree with TRBD1. Germline values: CDR1 MNHEY, CDR2 SVGAGI. The CDR3 sequence is 14 residues long. Losses at the gene ends were 4 bases for V and 8 bases for J; bases not matched to a gene: 8. The CDR3 DNA follows: TGTGCCAGCAGTTCGAGGACAGGTGTCGATGAGCAGTTCTTC. Its protein product is CASSSRTGVDEQFF.

The chain recombines TRBV28 with TRBJ1-1; 7 bases agree with TRBD1. The CDR3 totals 14 residues. V was pared by 3 bases and J by 5 bases, with 6 bases of the junction left unmatched. CDR1 and CDR2 from the germline V gene are MDHEN and SYDVKM. CDR3 in DNA: TGTGCCAGCAGTTTTTATAGGGGGCAGACTGAAGCTTTCTTT. This gives the protein CASSFYRGQTEAFF.

The chain carries TRBV27 and TRBJ2-5, with 8 nucleotides matching TRBD1. V shed 4 bases, J shed 2 bases, and the junction held 3 bases outside the gene matches. The CDR3 loop spans 14 amino acids. Germline values: CDR1 MNHEY, CDR2 SMNVEV (reference sequence). The CDR3 DNA reads as TGTGCCAGCAGTTCTAGGACAGGGCAAGAGACCCAGTACTTC. Translation: CASSSRTGQETQYF.

The J gene is TRBJ2-3, the V gene TRBV10-1; D possibly corresponds to TRBD2 (6 bases). CDR1 and CDR2 (germline): WNHNN, SYGVQD (reference sequence). Trimming removed 3 bases at V and 9 bases at J, with 7 bases between. There are 11 residues in the CDR3. Here the CDR3 reads CASSDGGTQYF. CDR3 coding DNA: TGCGCCAGCAGTGATGGAGGGACGCAGTATTTT.

The chain employs TRBV2 and TRBJ1-5, with 8 bases lining up with TRBD1. Per the germline V gene, CDR1 is SNHLY and CDR2 is FYNNEI. The CDR3 has 14 amino acids. The V gene end was trimmed by 7 bases and the J gene end by 7 bases; junction bases not matched to a gene: 9. The CDR3 DNA reads as TGTGCCAGCACTGACCCAAGGACAGGGCAGCCCCAGCATTTT. Its translation is CASTDPRTGQPQHF.

The chain combines TRBV5-4 with TRBJ2-1; D is possibly TRBD2 (6 bases). V dropped 2 bases and J dropped 4 bases, with 16 bases sitting between them. The CDR3 covers 16 residues. The germline CDR1 and CDR2 sequences are SGHNT and YYREEE (reference sequence). In DNA, the CDR3 is TGTGCCAGCAGCTTATCTGCGGGGACCGCTTACAATGAGCAGTTCTTC. This encodes CASSLSAGTAYNEQFF.

The chain couples TRBV7-9 to TRBJ1-3; D is perhaps TRBD1 (6 bases). Trimming took off 2 bases at V and 4 bases at J, with 9 bases between the two ends. The germline CDR1 and CDR2 sequences are SEHNR and FQNEAQ (reference sequence). The CDR3 sequence is 14 residues long. CDR3: CASSLIGQGNTIYF. CDR3 DNA sequence: TGTGCCAGCAGCTTAATTGGACAGGGAAACACCATATATTTT. Full variable domain (outside the CDR3, taken from reference TRBV7-9 and TRBJ1-3): DTGVSQNPRHKITKRGQNVTFRCDPISEHNRLYWYRQTLGQGPEFLTYFQNEAQLEKSRLLSDRFSAERPKGSFSTLEIQRTEQGDSAMYLCASSLIGQGNTIYFGEGSWLTVV.

V is TRBV28 and J is TRBJ1-4; 9 nucleotides agree with TRBD1. CDR1 and CDR2 (germline): MDHEN, SYDVKM. The CDR3 extends over 13 amino acids. Trimming cost V 8 bases and J 8 bases; bases outside gene matches: 6. The CDR3 nucleotides read TGTGCCAGCCAAGGGACAGGGTGGGAAAAACTGTTTTTT. This translates into CASQGTGWEKLFF.

This chain links TRBV5-5 with TRBJ2-3, with 8 bases identical to TRBD1. V shed 4 bases, J shed 1 base, and the junction held 11 bases outside the gene matches. This CDR3 is built from 17 residues. Germline-derived CDR1 and CDR2 are SGHKS and YYEKEE (reference sequence). The CDR3 region has the DNA TGTGCCAGCAGCCCGGACAGGGCCGCTTGGGGCACAGATACGCAGTATTTT. This gives the protein CASSPDRAAWGTDTQYF.

The V call is TRBV3-1 (or the pseudogene TRBV3-2), the J call TRBJ1-5; D unresolved. This CDR3 spans 15 amino acids. V lost 1 base, J lost 3 bases, and 10 bases lay in between. Germline V CDR1 and CDR2: LGHDT, YNNKEL (reference sequence). The CDR3, as DNA: TGTGCCAGCAGCCAAGGGTCCGAGGACAATCAGCCCCAGCATTTT. Residues: CASSQGSEDNQPQHF.

This clone was observed a few times. The chain links TRBV28 to TRBJ1-2; 8 bases map to TRBD1. The length of the CDR3 is 15 residues. V gave up 4 bases and J gave up 8 bases; unmatched junction bases: 12. From germline, CDR1 is MDHEN and CDR2 SYDVKM. CDR3 DNA sequence: TGTGCCAGCAGTTCTTCTCGACAGGGGATGAGCGGCTACACCTTC. It translates to CASSSSRQGMSGYTF.